This T cell receptor (beta chain) was profiled in a study of beta chain features in type 1 diabetes. Study-level background: Age, gender and cell yields were similar between patients and healthy donors. Sorted cells examined across all samples numbered around 99,000,000.

Expressed TCRB transcripts got sequenced, as all isolated RNA was reverse transcribed. Generated by immunoSEQ multiplex PCR, the TCRdb table keeps only in-frame clones and is missing some. The table has roughly 260,000 clones, 20% seen once; the top ten hold approximately 0.029%. General study points: The study found fewer insertions and more deletions at VDJ junctions in type 1 diabetes patients. When Type 1 diabetes patients were examined, their TCRB CDR3s proved moderately but significantly shorter in all four CD4+ subsets. Patients' naive, central memory and regulatory TCRB repertoires appeared more alike than those of healthy donors.

A word on this clone: Its antigen remains unknown.

Germline CDR1 reads SGHRS; CDR2 reads YFSETQ. The CDR3 extends over 14 amino acids. The V end was cut by 0 bases, the J end by 5 bases, with 11 bases between. The source is a woman between 35 and 50 years old with type 1 diabetes. Material: naive CD4+ T cells from blood. The chain joins TRBV5-1 to TRBJ2-5; TRBD2 is a possible D gene (6 bases). CDR3 coding DNA: TGCGCCAGCAGCTTGGCCCCAGGGAGGGAGACCCAGTACTTC. Encoded protein: CASSLAPGRETQYF.